This T cell receptor beta chain stems from a study of T cells in Graves' hyperthyroidism and ophthalmopathy. General study results and limits: A 13 V-J model separated ophthalmopathy from stable hyperthyroidism.

Patients aged 18 to 65 had newly diagnosed hyperthyroidism that had lasted under 2 months. The PBMCs studied were ones that came from about 9.9 ml fresh peripheral blood. There were TCR beta CDR3 regions amplified from RNA transcripts. Using the HTBI primer set, a first-round RT-PCR was run on the TCR CDR3. TCRdb reprocessed the multiplex PCR reads via MiXCR and lists one record per CDR3 protein. The sample shows hundreds of thousands of distinct CDR3 sequences, about 13% of them seen only once. Per the germline V gene, CDR1 is ENHRY and CDR2 is SYGVKD. CDR3 length equals 15 residues. The trim removed 8 bases at V and 0 bases at J, leaving 4 bases unmatched. This clonotype showed up many times. What it binds is not known.

This chain uses TRBV10-3 with TRBJ2-3, with 11 bases that match TRBD2. The TCR was taken from a woman between 18 and 30 years old with Graves' hyperthyroidism. The sequenced material came from blood. The CDR3 loop is CAILRTSGSTDTQYF. The CDR3 coding sequence is TGTGCCATCCTCAGGACTAGCGGGAGCACAGATACGCAGTATTTT.